A selection of T cell receptor beta chains follows, all from one sample in a study of blood T cell repertoires in COVID-19. Clones were sequenced by immunoSEQ multiplex PCR, and TCRdb holds only the in-frame ones, with some missing. Among 150,000 to 200,000 clones listed, 80% to 90% were seen once. Material for sequencing was PBMCs or T cells enriched from blood (not recorded which). The origin of the receptors is a man aged 50-60 years who had recovered from COVID-19. The CDR3 runs from the conserved cysteine through the conserved F or W. The D gene is left open where the match is weak. Clone size, where shown, is once, few, many, or a class for clones that have expanded.

>TRBV7-9|few|TRBD1|TRBJ1-4
TGTGCCAGCAGCTCGGGACAGGGCGGGGAAAAACTGTTTTTT
CASSSGQGGEKLFF
>TRBV19|NA|NA|TRBJ1-2
TGTGCCACCGCGACAGGCTACTATGGCTACACCTTC
CATATGYYGYTF
>TRBV6-5|NA|NA|TRBJ2-2
TGTGCCAGCAGGCGCAATACCGGGGAGCTGTTTTTT
CASRRNTGELFF
>TRBV27|few|NA|TRBJ1-4
TGTGCCAGCAGTTTGCCAGGGGATAATGAAAAACTGTTTTTT
CASSLPGDNEKLFF
>TRBV5-5|NA|NA|TRBJ1-4
TGTGCCAGCAGCTTGGATCGGGGTGAGCGTGAAAAACTGTTTTTT
CASSLDRGEREKLFF
>TRBV2|few|NA|TRBJ2-2
TGTGCCAGCAGCCCCAGGAACACCGGGGAGCTGTTTTTT
CASSPRNTGELFF
>TRBV7-2|NA|NA|TRBJ2-3
TGTGCCAGCAGCTCCCGATCCGGTAGAGATACGCAGTATTTT
CASSSRSGRDTQYF
>TRBV15|NA|NA|TRBJ1-4
TGTGCCACCAGCAGCGGGGGAGGGCAGGGGACAACTAATGAAAAACTGTTTTTT
CATSSGGGQGTTNEKLFF
>TRBV5-4|NA|TRBD1|TRBJ1-2
TGTGCCAGCAGCCCTCAAGGGACAGGGGGCGGCGGCTACACCTTC
CASSPQGTGGGGYTF
>TRBV30|NA|NA|TRBJ1-1
TGTGCCTGGAGTACAGCGGGGGAGGCTTTCTTT
CAWSTAGEAFF
>TRBV6-4|NA|TRBD1|TRBJ1-2
TGTGCCAGCAGTTATACAGGGGTAGGCTATGGCTACACCTTC
CASSYTGVGYGYTF
>TRBV2|NA|TRBD1|TRBJ2-5
TGTGCCAGCAGGGTTGACAGGGGCCAAGAGACCCAGTACTTC
CASRVDRGQETQYF
>TRBV5-4|NA|TRBD1|TRBJ1-6
TGTGCCAGCAGCCCTGGACAGGGGGTAGGTTCACCCCTCCACTTT
CASSPGQGVGSPLHF
>TRBV19|NA|NA|TRBJ2-7
TGTGCCAGTACCTACTCTTCGAGCTCCTACGAGCAGTACTTC
CASTYSSSSYEQYF
>TRBV15|NA|NA|TRBJ2-5
TGTGCCACCAGCCCAGGCGAGACCCAGTACTTC
CATSPGETQYF
>TRBV11-3|NA|TRBD2|TRBJ2-1
TGTGCCAGCAGCCCCACGGGAGGTGAGCAGTTCTTC
CASSPTGGEQFF
>TRBV6-1|NA|NA|TRBJ2-2
TGTGCCAGCAGTGAAGGTGCGGGACGTGTGGTCGGGGAGCTGTTTTTT
CASSEGAGRVVGELFF
>TRBV29-1|NA|NA|TRBJ1-1
TGCAGCGCTGCACAGGGTATCATCACTGAAGCTTTCTTT
CSAAQGIITEAFF
>TRBV30|NA|NA|TRBJ1-2
TGTGCCTGGAGTCCTAATTTGTATCTTAACTATGGCTACACCTTC
CAWSPNLYLNYGYTF
>TRBV2|NA|TRBD1|TRBJ2-2
TGTGCCAGCAGTGAGATCGGACAGGGTGCGGCCGGGGAGCTGTTTTTT
CASSEIGQGAAGELFF
>TRBV24-1|NA|TRBD1|TRBJ1-2
TGTGCCACCAGTGATTCAAGAGGACAGGGAGGGAATGGCTACACCTTC
CATSDSRGQGGNGYTF
>TRBV15|NA|NA|TRBJ2-1
TGTGCCACCAGCAGACCGACTGGGAGCTCCTACAATGAGCAGTTCTTC
CATSRPTGSSYNEQFF
>TRBV2|NA|TRBD1|TRBJ1-6
TGTGCCAGCAGTGGTGACAGGGGCTTCGGTTCACCCCTCCACTTT
CASSGDRGFGSPLHF
>TRBV11-1|NA|TRBD1|TRBJ1-4
TGTGCCAGCAGCTTGGCGGGACAGGGGAACAATGAAAAACTGTTTTTT
CASSLAGQGNNEKLFF
>TRBV19|NA|NA|TRBJ2-1
TGTGCCAGCTCCCCCATGTTGCGGGGCAATGAGCAGTTCTTC
CASSPMLRGNEQFF
>TRBV11-2|NA|TRBD2|TRBJ2-1
TGTGCCAGCAGCCTAACTAGCGGGGGGTCCTACAATGAGCAGTTCTTC
CASSLTSGGSYNEQFF
>TRBV7-8|NA|TRBD2|TRBJ2-3
TGTGCCAGCAGCTTAGCGCACGGGGGGGCCTATACGCAGTATTTT
CASSLAHGGAYTQYF
>TRBV28|NA|NA|TRBJ2-5
TGTGCCAGCAGTTTGCAGGGCCTGGAGACCCAGTACTTC
CASSLQGLETQYF
>TRBV5-6|NA|NA|TRBJ2-7
TGTGCCAGCAGCTTGTGGGCAGGTTTCAGCTCCTACGAGCAGTACTTC
CASSLWAGFSSYEQYF
>TRBV4-1|few|NA|TRBJ1-1
TGCGCCAGCGGACCCGGGGACTTGAACACTGAAGCTTTCTTT
CASGPGDLNTEAFF
>TRBV7-6|NA|NA|TRBJ1-3
TGTGCCAGCAGACTTGATTTAAACTCTGGAAACACCATATATTTT
CASRLDLNSGNTIYF
>TRBV6-1|NA|NA|TRBJ2-5
TGTGCCAGCAGTGAATACATAGCGGCAGAGACCCAGTACTTC
CASSEYIAAETQYF
>TRBV19|NA|NA|TRBJ1-2
TGTGCCAGTAAAAACAGCCCGGGACAAAGGTCTGGCTACACCTTC
CASKNSPGQRSGYTF
>TRBV11-3|NA|TRBD1|TRBJ2-3
TGTGCCAGCAGCGACAGGGGGACAGATACGCAGTATTTT
CASSDRGTDTQYF
>TRBV11-2|few|NA|TRBJ1-6
TGTGCCAGCAGCTTAGGGTTGCAGGGTAATTCACCCCTCCACTTT
CASSLGLQGNSPLHF
>TRBV6-5|NA|NA|TRBJ2-3
TGTGCCGCGAGAACACTATGGACGCAGTATTTT
CAARTLWTQYF
>TRBV6-5|NA|TRBD1|TRBJ1-2
TGTGCCAGCAGGGGACAGGGGATCGATGGCTACACCTTC
CASRGQGIDGYTF
>TRBV3-1/TRBV3-2|NA|NA|TRBJ1-1
TGTGCCAGCAGCCAGGAGGGCCGGACTGAAGCTTTCTTT
CASSQEGRTEAFF
>TRBV7-6|once|TRBD1|TRBJ1-2
TGTGCCAGCAGCCCTGGGACAGGGGAAAAAGGCTACACCTTC
CASSPGTGEKGYTF
>TRBV7-2|NA|TRBD1|TRBJ1-1
TGTGCCAGCAGCGCGAGACAGGGGGCCACTGAAGCTTTCTTT
CASSARQGATEAFF
>TRBV19|NA|TRBD1|TRBJ2-1
TGTGCCAGTAGCATACATCCCGGACAGGGATCAATGGAGCAGTTCTTC
CASSIHPGQGSMEQFF
>TRBV30|NA|NA|TRBJ1-6
TGTGCCTCCGGGACTCCAAATTCACCCCTCCACTTT
CASGTPNSPLHF
>TRBV13|NA|NA|TRBJ1-6
TGTGCCAGCAGCTTAGGTGTTCTGGGGGCGGGACCCCTCCACTTT
CASSLGVLGAGPLHF
>TRBV7-9|NA|NA|TRBJ2-3
TGTGCCAGCAGCTTAGGGACCGGGAGTAGCACAGATACGCAGTATTTT
CASSLGTGSSTDTQYF
>TRBV28|once|TRBD1|TRBJ2-7
TGTGCCAGCAGTCCGCGACAGGGGGCGGAGGAGCAGTACTTC
CASSPRQGAEEQYF
>TRBV5-4|once|NA|TRBJ2-2
TGTGCCAGCAGCTCCGGGACTTTTACCACGAACACCGGGGAGCTGTTTTTT
CASSSGTFTTNTGELFF
>TRBV29-1|few|TRBD1|TRBJ1-5
TGCAGCGCCGGGACAGGGAGTAATCAGCCCCAGCATTTT
CSAGTGSNQPQHF
>TRBV4-1|NA|NA|TRBJ1-1
TGCGCCAGCAGCCGGACGGGGGTCCAGAACACTGAAGCTTTCTTT
CASSRTGVQNTEAFF
>TRBV5-6|NA|NA|TRBJ1-4
TGTGCCAGCAGCCTCAAAAACAGGGTAGAAAAACTGTTTTTT
CASSLKNRVEKLFF
>TRBV19|NA|TRBD1|TRBJ1-5
TGTGCCAGTAGTATGGGACAGGGGAGCAATCAGCCCCAGCATTTT
CASSMGQGSNQPQHF
>TRBV4-1|NA|NA|TRBJ2-5
TGCGCCAGCAGCCAAGCAGTGAGGGAGACCCAGTACTTC
CASSQAVRETQYF
>TRBV5-1|many|TRBD1|TRBJ2-3
TGCGCCAGCAGCCCGGAGGTACAGGGGGCTGTAGATACGCAGTATTTT
CASSPEVQGAVDTQYF